The 31 T cell receptor beta chains given below trace back to one sample, sequenced in a study of immune evolution from preneoplasia to lung adenocarcinoma. Sequenced by immunoSEQ multiplex PCR; TCRdb stores in-frame clones only, minus some. The table has about 21,000 clones, about 80% seen once. Sequenced material: FFPE invasive lung adenocarcinoma tissue. The receptors shown here come from a person between 55 and 69 years old with lung adenocarcinoma.

The chain has TRBV30 and TRBJ1-2; 8 nucleotides line up with TRBD1. The V segment lost 5 bases and the J segment 0 bases; nucleotides outside the gene matches: 5. CDR1 is GTSNPN, CDR2 SVGIG, per germline (reference sequence). The CDR3 totals 14 residues. CDR3 in DNA: TGTGCCTGGGGAGTGGGACAGGCTAACTATGGCTACACCTTC. Amino acid sequence: CAWGVGQANYGYTF.

This chain connects TRBV11-2 to TRBJ2-4; possible D gene TRBD2, 6 bases. Trimming stripped 3 bases from V and 4 bases from J, with 16 bases between. Germline V CDR1 and CDR2: SGHAT, FQNNGV. The CDR3 has 16 amino acids. The CDR3 DNA sequence: TGTGCCAGCAGCTTTCAGGGTGGGGGGTTTAAAAACATTCAGTACTTC. This codes for CASSFQGGGFKNIQYF.

This sequence joins TRBV5-1 and TRBJ2-1; D perhaps matches TRBD2 (6 bases). Trimming removed 2 bases at V and 0 bases at J, with 6 bases between. The CDR3 is made up of 14 amino acids. The germline V gene encodes CDR1 SGHRS and CDR2 YFSETQ. The CDR3 is CASSFSGSYNEQFF. The CDR3 nucleotides read TGCGCCAGCAGCTTTAGCGGCTCCTACAATGAGCAGTTCTTC.

The chain uses TRBV19 and TRBJ1-2; 7 nucleotides align to TRBD1. The CDR3 sequence is 15 residues long. The V segment lost 4 bases and the J segment 7 bases; nucleotides outside the gene matches: 12. CDR1 and CDR2 from the germline V gene are LNHDA and SQIVND (reference sequence). Here the CDR3 DNA reads TGTGCCAGTAGTAGCCCCGCGACAGGGCTTGGTGGCTACACCTTC. This sequence encodes CASSSPATGLGGYTF.

The V and J genes are TRBV2 and TRBJ1-1; D gene unclear. The ends were cut back, 7 bases at V and 4 bases at J, with 13 bases in the middle. CDR1 SNHLY and CDR2 FYNNEI come from the germline V gene. CDR3 length: 13 amino acids. This chain's CDR3 is CASMAWVSTEAFF. In nucleotides, the CDR3 is TGTGCCAGCATGGCGTGGGTGAGCACTGAAGCTTTCTTT.

The chain links TRBV6-1 to TRBJ2-5, with TRBD2 matching over 12 bases. Germline-derived CDR1 and CDR2 are MNHNS and SASEGT. CDR3 length: 15 amino acids. With 4 bases clipped from V and 5 bases from J, the junction kept 5 bases outside the gene matches. CDR3 sequence: CASSGLAGGSETQYF. The CDR3 DNA follows: TGTGCCAGCAGTGGTCTAGCGGGAGGGAGCGAGACCCAGTACTTC.

This chain joins TRBV29-1 and TRBJ2-3, with D possibly being TRBD2 (5 bases). CDR1 and CDR2 (germline): SQVTM, ANQGSEA. Trimming took 6 bases from V and 2 from J, leaving 12 bases between them. The CDR3 runs to 13 residues. CDR3 region: CSVRDRYTDTQYF. The DNA of the CDR3 is TGCAGCGTCCGGGATAGGTACACAGATACGCAGTATTTT.

This clone has a handful of counts. The chain joins TRBV12-5 to TRBJ2-1; TRBD2 is a possible D gene (5 bases). The germline gives CDR1 LGHNT, CDR2 FRNRAP. The CDR3 has 15 amino acids. V was shortened by 5 bases and J by 0 bases, with 11 bases between the two germline ends. The CDR3 nucleotides are TGTGCTAGTGGTGTCCAGCGGAGCTCCTACAATGAGCAGTTCTTC. Its protein product is CASGVQRSSYNEQFF.

The gene calls are TRBV5-6 and TRBJ1-1; D gene ambiguous. Germline V gene lookup returns CDR1 SGHDT and CDR2 YYEEEE. V lost 7 bases to trimming and J lost 1 base, with 11 bases between them. This CDR3 comprises 13 residues. As DNA, the CDR3 is TGTGCCAGCCTCATCGGCTCGAACACTGAAGCTTTCTTT. Protein product: CASLIGSNTEAFF.

The V gene is TRBV5-6, the J gene TRBJ2-2; no clear D gene. The germline V and J ends were trimmed by 1 base and 0 bases, with 7 bases remaining between them. CDR3 length: 15 residues. Germline V lookup: CDR1 SGHDT, CDR2 YYEEEE. The CDR3 sequence: CASSLLTANTGELFF. The CDR3 region has the DNA TGTGCCAGCAGCTTGTTGACGGCGAACACCGGGGAGCTGTTTTTT.

J is TRBJ1-6 and V is TRBV30; no firm D call. The CDR3 has 13 residues. V lost 1 base and J 9 bases, leaving 10 bases between the germline ends. The germline V gene has CDR1 GTSNPN and CDR2 SVGIG (reference sequence). The CDR3 coding sequence is TGTGCCTGGAGTGACCAGGCGGGTTCACCCCTCCACTTT. Protein sequence: CAWSDQAGSPLHF.

V is TRBV5-1 and J is TRBJ2-3; 7 bases fit TRBD1. The V segment lost 0 bases and the J segment 2 bases; nucleotides outside the gene matches: 6. The CDR3 length is 16 residues. CDR1 and CDR2 from the germline V gene are SGHRS and YFSETQ. Written as DNA, the CDR3 is TGCGCCAGCAGCTTGGCTGGGGACAGACCCACAGATACGCAGTATTTT. This gives the protein CASSLAGDRPTDTQYF.

This clone was recorded a few times. This sequence joins TRBV28 and TRBJ2-5, with 10 bases lining up with TRBD2. Unmatched junction bases numbered 9, after V lost 5 bases and J lost 6 bases. The CDR3 length is 15 residues. Germline V gene data show CDR1 as MDHEN and CDR2 as SYDVKM. CDR3 DNA: TGTGCCAGCAGTATTAAAGCGGGAGGGGCGAAGACCCAGTACTTC. Encoded protein: CASSIKAGGAKTQYF. Drawing the rest from reference TRBV28 and TRBJ2-5, the complete variable domain is DVKVTQSSRYLVKRTGEKVFLECVQDMDHENMFWYRQDPGLGLRLIYFSYDVKMKEKGDIPEGYSVSREKKERFSLILESASTNQTSMYLCASSIKAGGAKTQYFGPGTRLLVL.

This clone was seen a few times. The chain recombines TRBV4-2 with TRBJ2-4; TRBD2 matches 7 bases. CDR1 is LGHNA and CDR2 is YNFKEQ in the germline V gene. The CDR3 is 17 residues long. V dropped 4 bases and J dropped 0; count of bases not matched to a gene: 9. The CDR3 DNA reads TGTGCCAGCAGCCGGGAACTAGCGAGGCTAGCCAAAAACATTCAGTACTTC. Translating gives CASSRELARLAKNIQYF.

This clone was detected a few times. The V gene is TRBV15, the J gene TRBJ2-2; TRBD1 aligns across 7 bases. The CDR3 loop spans 14 amino acids. After removal of 2 bases from V and 8 bases from J, the junction contained 5 bases not matched to a gene. CDR1 is LNHNV and CDR2 is YYDKDF in the germline V gene (reference sequence). CDR3 loop: CATSRQGGRGELFF. CDR3 sequence (DNA): TGTGCCACCAGCAGACAAGGGGGCAGGGGGGAGCTGTTTTTT.

The rearrangement joins TRBV7-9 to TRBJ1-4; unclear D gene. Per the germline V gene, CDR1 is SEHNR and CDR2 is FQNEAQ (reference sequence). V was pared by 1 base and J by 8 bases, with 14 bases between. The CDR3 consists of 15 residues. CDR3 amino acids: CASSLVITKGEKLFF. Here the CDR3 DNA reads TGTGCCAGCAGCTTAGTCATCACAAAGGGCGAAAAACTGTTTTTT.

The chain recombines TRBV5-4 with TRBJ1-2, with D possibly TRBD1 on 5 matching bases. This CDR3 is 15 amino acids long. The germline gives CDR1 SGHNT, CDR2 YYREEE (reference sequence). V lost 0 bases to trimming and J lost 8 bases, with 17 bases between them. As DNA, the CDR3 is TGTGCCAGCAGCTTGGAGTCATATCCCCGGGGGGGCTACACCTTC. Translating gives CASSLESYPRGGYTF.

Worth noting for this clone: In the same sample, other DNA sequences code for this CDR3. The chain is built from TRBV11-2 and TRBJ2-7, with D unresolved. Trimming left V 3 bases short and J 0 bases short, with 9 bases between. Germline CDR1 reads SGHAT; CDR2 reads FQNNGV. This CDR3 has 14 amino acids. In DNA, the CDR3 is TGTGCCAGCAGCTTGGGTTTTAGCTCCTACGAGCAGTACTTC. Translated: CASSLGFSSYEQYF.

V usage is TRBV18 and J usage is TRBJ2-6; D ambiguous. Trimming pared 2 bases from V and 3 bases from J, leaving 11 bases between. In germline, CDR1 is KGHSH, CDR2 LQKENI. The CDR3 runs 16 residues. The DNA of the CDR3 is TGTGCCAGCTCACCAAGTGGATCTCTTGGGGCCAACGTCCTGACTTTC. Protein sequence: CASSPSGSLGANVLTF.

This clone was found a few times. The rearrangement links TRBV10-1 to TRBJ2-1; no definite D call. V lost 4 bases and J lost 4, with 8 bases in between. This CDR3 comprises 13 residues. Germline CDR1 is WNHNN and CDR2 is SYGVQD (reference sequence). CDR3 DNA sequence: TGCGCCAGCAGTGGAAACCTTTACAATGAGCAGTTCTTC. This translates into CASSGNLYNEQFF.

This clone showed up just a few times. The rearrangement uses TRBV27 and TRBJ2-1; TRBD2 matches at 14 bases. The CDR3 is made up of 17 amino acids. The germline CDR1 and CDR2 sequences are MNHEY and SMNVEV (reference sequence). V gave up 6 bases and J gave up 1 base; unmatched junction bases: 5. The CDR3 sequence is CASRGTSGRGSYNEQFF. In DNA, the CDR3 is TGTGCCAGCAGGGGGACTAGCGGGAGAGGGTCCTACAATGAGCAGTTCTTC.

This clone was picked up a small number of times. DNA of the CDR3: TGCGCCAGCTCCGACCTCAGGACAGGGACCGCCGGGGAGCTGTTTTTT. This codes for CASSDLRTGTAGELFF. This chain connects TRBV5-1 to TRBJ2-2, with TRBD1 matching over 8 bases. The V and J ends lost 7 bases and 6 bases, in that order; junction bases with no gene match: 14. Germline CDR1 is SGHRS and CDR2 is YFSETQ. The length of the CDR3 is 16 residues.

The rearrangement uses TRBV12-5 and TRBJ1-2; D possibly corresponds to TRBD1 (5 bases). This CDR3 is built from 14 residues. V was pared by 2 bases and J by 4 bases, with 11 bases between. The germline CDR1 and CDR2 sequences are LGHNT and FRNRAP. CDR3 coding DNA: TGTGCTAGTGGTTTGCCCGGGACGTTCTATGGCTACACCTTC. Translating gives CASGLPGTFYGYTF. Based on the CDR3 plus reference TRBV12-5 and TRBJ1-2, the full variable domain is DARVTQTPRHKVTEMGQEVTMRCQPILGHNTVFWYRQTMMQGLELLAYFRNRAPLDDSGMPKDRFSAEMPDATLATLKIQPSEPRDSAVYFCASGLPGTFYGYTFGSGTRLTVV.

This clone was found a few times. The chain links TRBV28 to TRBJ1-5; TRBD1 matches at 9 bases. From germline, CDR1 is MDHEN and CDR2 SYDVKM. The junction had 11 bases not matched to a gene; V was cut back by 5 bases and J by 9 bases. The CDR3 consists of 15 residues. The CDR3 DNA reads TGTGCCAGCAGTGTCCGGGACAGGGTCTCCGGGCCCCAGCATTTT. Protein product: CASSVRDRVSGPQHF.

The CDR3 sequence is CASRSGRAGELFF. Written as DNA, the CDR3 is TGTGCCAGCAGATCAGGGAGAGCCGGGGAGCTGTTTTTT. The V and J genes are TRBV7-8 and TRBJ2-2; D could derive from TRBD1 or TRBD2 (5 bases each). Germline V gene lookup returns CDR1 SGHVS and CDR2 FQNEAQ. This CDR3 comprises 13 residues. V lost 6 bases and J lost 6, with 11 bases in between. The full variable domain, completed using reference TRBV7-8 and TRBJ2-2, is GAGVSQSPRYKVAKRGQDVALRCDPISGHVSLFWYQQALGQGPEFLTYFQNEAQLDKSGLPSDRFFAERPEGSVSTLKIQRTQQEDSAVYLCASRSGRAGELFFGEGSRLTVL.

The table lists this clone with a few counts. The chain links TRBV19 to TRBJ2-7, with D hard to call. CDR1 is LNHDA, CDR2 SQIVND, per germline (reference sequence). There are 14 residues in the CDR3. V lost 6 bases and J lost 2, with 14 bases in between. The CDR3: CASSPYRATYEQYF. CDR3 in DNA: TGTGCCAGTAGCCCTTATCGGGCTACCTACGAGCAGTACTTC.

This clone was seen a handful of times. Additional DNA sequences in this sample encode the identical CDR3. V is TRBV5-1 and J is TRBJ2-5, with a tentative D call TRBD2 (7 bases). V shed 1 base and J shed 5 bases, with 9 bases lying between them. The CDR3 has 13 residues. Looked up from germline, CDR1 is SGHRS and CDR2 is YFSETQ. The CDR3 bases are TGCGCCAGCAGCTTGCCGGGGGGCGAGACCCAGTACTTC. Its protein is CASSLPGGETQYF.

This chain joins TRBV18 and TRBJ2-3; D gene uncertain. Deletions cut 1 base from V and 5 bases from J, with 7 bases between. CDR3 length equals 13 residues. CDR1 KGHSH and CDR2 LQKENI come from the germline V gene. CDR3 in DNA: TGTGCCAGCTCACCACAAGTTGGAGATACGCAGTATTTT. Its translation: CASSPQVGDTQYF.

The CDR3 nucleotides read TGTGCCAGCAGCTTAGCCTCGATGGATACGCAGTATTTT. Its translation: CASSLASMDTQYF. V is TRBV7-2 and J is TRBJ2-3; unclear D gene. The V end lost 0 bases, the J end lost 6 bases, and 7 bases lay between the germline ends. Germline-derived CDR1 and CDR2 are SGHTA and FQGNSA. The CDR3 runs to 13 residues.

The V call is TRBV4-2, the J call TRBJ1-2; D might be TRBD1 (5 bases). This CDR3 region has 15 residues. V was clipped by 5 bases and J by 0 bases, with 13 bases between them. Germline CDR1 and CDR2: LGHNA and YNFKEQ. This chain's CDR3 is CASSSNRLANYGYTF. CDR3 sequence (DNA): TGTGCCAGCAGCTCCAACAGGCTTGCTAACTATGGCTACACCTTC.

The chain joins TRBV7-4 to TRBJ2-7; 9 nucleotides align to TRBD1. Germline V gene lookup returns CDR1 SGHVT and CDR2 SQSDAQ. The V segment lost 1 base and the J segment 0 bases; nucleotides outside the gene matches: 7. The CDR3 extends over 17 amino acids. The CDR3 sequence is CASSLGLSDRGSYEQYF. The CDR3 DNA reads TGTGCCAGCAGCTTAGGGCTGTCGGACAGGGGCTCCTACGAGCAGTACTTC.